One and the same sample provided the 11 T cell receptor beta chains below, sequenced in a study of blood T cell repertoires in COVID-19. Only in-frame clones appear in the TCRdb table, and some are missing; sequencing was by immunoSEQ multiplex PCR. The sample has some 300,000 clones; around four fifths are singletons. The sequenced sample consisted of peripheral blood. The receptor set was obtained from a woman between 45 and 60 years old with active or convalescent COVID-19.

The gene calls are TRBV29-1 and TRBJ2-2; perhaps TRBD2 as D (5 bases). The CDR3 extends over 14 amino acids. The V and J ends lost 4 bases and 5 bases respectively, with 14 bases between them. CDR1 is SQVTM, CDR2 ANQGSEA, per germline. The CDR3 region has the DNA TGCAGCGTTGTCGCAACCCGAGGGACCGGGGAGCTGTTTTTT. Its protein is CSVVATRGTGELFF.

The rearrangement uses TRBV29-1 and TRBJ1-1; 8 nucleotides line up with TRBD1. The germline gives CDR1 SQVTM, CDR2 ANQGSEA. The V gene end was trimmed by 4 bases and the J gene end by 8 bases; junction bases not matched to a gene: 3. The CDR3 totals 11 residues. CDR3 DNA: TGCAGCGTTGGAAGGGACAGGGAAGCTTTCTTT. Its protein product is CSVGRDREAFF.

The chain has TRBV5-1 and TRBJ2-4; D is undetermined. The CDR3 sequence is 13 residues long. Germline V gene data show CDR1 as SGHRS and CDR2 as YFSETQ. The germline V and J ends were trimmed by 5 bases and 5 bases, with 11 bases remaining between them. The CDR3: CASRELSQNIQYF. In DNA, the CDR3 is TGCGCCAGCAGGGAGCTAAGCCAAAACATTCAGTACTTC.

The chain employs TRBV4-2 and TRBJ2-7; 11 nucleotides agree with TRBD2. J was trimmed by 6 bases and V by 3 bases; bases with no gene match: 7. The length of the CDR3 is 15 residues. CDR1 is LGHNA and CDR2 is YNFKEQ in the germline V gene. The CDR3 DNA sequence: TGTGCCAGCAGCCACCGACTAGCGGGACTTAGCGAGCAGTACTTC. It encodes CASSHRLAGLSEQYF.

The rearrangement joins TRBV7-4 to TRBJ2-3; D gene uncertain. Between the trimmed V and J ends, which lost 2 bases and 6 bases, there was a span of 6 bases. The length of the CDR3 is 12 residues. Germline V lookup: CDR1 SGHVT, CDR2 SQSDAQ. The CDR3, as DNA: TGTGCCAGCAGCTTACTTTATGATACGCAGTATTTT. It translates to CASSLLYDTQYF.

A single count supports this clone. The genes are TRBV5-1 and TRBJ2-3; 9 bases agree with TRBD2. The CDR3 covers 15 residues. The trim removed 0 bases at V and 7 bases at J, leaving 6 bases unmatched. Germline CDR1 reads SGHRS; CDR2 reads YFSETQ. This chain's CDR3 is CASSLDSGSRNTQYF. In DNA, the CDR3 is TGCGCCAGCAGCTTGGATAGCGGGAGTCGAAATACGCAGTATTTT.

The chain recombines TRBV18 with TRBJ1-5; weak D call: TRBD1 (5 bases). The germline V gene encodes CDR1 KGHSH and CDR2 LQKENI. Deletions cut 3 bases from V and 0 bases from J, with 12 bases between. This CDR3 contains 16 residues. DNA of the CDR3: TGTGCCAGCTCACCGCAGGGTCCTGATAGCAATCAGCCCCAGCATTTT. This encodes CASSPQGPDSNQPQHF.

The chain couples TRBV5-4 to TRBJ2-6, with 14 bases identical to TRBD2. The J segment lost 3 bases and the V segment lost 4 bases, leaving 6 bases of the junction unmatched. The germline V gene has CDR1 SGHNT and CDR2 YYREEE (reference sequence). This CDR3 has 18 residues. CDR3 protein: CASSHGLAGGGGANVLTF. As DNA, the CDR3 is TGTGCCAGCAGCCACGGACTAGCGGGAGGTGGTGGGGCCAACGTCCTGACTTTC.

The CDR3 bases are TGCGCCAGCAGCTTGGGGTCGGGCAATCAGCCCCAGCATTTT. This encodes CASSLGSGNQPQHF. The J gene is TRBJ1-5, the V gene TRBV5-1; D remains unclear. Between the trimmed V and J ends, which lost 0 bases and 2 bases, there was a span of 6 bases. This CDR3 spans 14 amino acids. Germline V gene lookup returns CDR1 SGHRS and CDR2 YFSETQ.

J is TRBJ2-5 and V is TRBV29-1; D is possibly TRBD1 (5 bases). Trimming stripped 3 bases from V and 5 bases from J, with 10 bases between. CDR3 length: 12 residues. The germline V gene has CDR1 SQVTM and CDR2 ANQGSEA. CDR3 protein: CSVDRQGETQYF. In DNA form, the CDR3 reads TGCAGCGTTGACCGGCAGGGCGAGACCCAGTACTTC.

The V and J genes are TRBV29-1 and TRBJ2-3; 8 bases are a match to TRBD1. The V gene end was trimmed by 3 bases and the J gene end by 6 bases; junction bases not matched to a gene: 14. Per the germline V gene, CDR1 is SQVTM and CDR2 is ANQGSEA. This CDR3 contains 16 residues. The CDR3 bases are TGCAGCGTTGAGGAAAACAGGGGGGCCGGCGGGGATACGCAGTATTTT. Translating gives CSVEENRGAGGDTQYF.